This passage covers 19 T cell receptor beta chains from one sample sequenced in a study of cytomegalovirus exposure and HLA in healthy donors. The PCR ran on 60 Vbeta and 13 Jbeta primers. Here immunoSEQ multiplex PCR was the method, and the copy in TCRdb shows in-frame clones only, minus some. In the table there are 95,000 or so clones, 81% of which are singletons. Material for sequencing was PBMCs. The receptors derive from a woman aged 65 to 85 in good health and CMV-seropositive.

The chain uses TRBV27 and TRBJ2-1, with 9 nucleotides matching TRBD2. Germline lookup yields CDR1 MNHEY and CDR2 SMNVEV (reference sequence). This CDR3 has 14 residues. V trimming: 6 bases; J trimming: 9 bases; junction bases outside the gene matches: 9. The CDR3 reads CASRAGGTYGEQFF. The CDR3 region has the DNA TGTGCCAGCAGAGCGGGAGGTACTTATGGTGAGCAGTTCTTC.

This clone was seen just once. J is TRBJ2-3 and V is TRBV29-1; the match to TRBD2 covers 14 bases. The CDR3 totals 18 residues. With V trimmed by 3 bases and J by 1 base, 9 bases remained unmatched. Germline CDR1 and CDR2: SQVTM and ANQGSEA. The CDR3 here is CSVEGVGLAGGRTDTQYF. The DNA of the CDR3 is TGCAGCGTTGAGGGCGTCGGACTAGCGGGAGGCCGCACAGATACGCAGTATTTT.

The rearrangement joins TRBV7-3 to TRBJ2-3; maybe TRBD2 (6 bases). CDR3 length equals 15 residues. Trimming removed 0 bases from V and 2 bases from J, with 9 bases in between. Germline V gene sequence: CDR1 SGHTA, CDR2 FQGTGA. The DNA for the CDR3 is TGTGCCAGCAGCTTAACGTCGCGGGACACAGATACGCAGTATTTT. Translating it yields CASSLTSRDTDTQYF. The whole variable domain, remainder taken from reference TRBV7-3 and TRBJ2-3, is GAGVSQTPSNKVTEKGKYVELRCDPISGHTALYWYRQSLGQGPEFLIYFQGTGAADDSGLPNDRFFAVRPEGSVSTLKIQRTERGDSAVYLCASSLTSRDTDTQYFGPGTRLTVL.

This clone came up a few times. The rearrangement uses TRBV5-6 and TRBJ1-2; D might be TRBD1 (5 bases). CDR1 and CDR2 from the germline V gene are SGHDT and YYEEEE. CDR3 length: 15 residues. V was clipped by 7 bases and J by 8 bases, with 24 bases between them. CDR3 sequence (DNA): TGTGCCAGCGGACAAGTAGGGCGGGGGGTTAGCGGCTACACCTTC. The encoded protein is CASGQVGRGVSGYTF.

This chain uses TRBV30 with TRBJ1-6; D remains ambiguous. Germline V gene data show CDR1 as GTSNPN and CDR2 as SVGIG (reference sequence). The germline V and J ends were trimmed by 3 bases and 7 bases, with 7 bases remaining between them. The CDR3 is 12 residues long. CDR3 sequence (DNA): TGTGCCTGGAGCTCGAGAAATTCACCCCTCCACTTT. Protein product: CAWSSRNSPLHF.

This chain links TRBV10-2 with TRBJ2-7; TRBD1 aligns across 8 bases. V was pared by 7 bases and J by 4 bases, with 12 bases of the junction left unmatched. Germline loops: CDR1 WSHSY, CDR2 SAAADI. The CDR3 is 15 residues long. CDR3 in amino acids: CASKLAGTGEYEQYF. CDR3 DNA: TGCGCCAGCAAGCTAGCCGGGACAGGAGAATACGAGCAGTACTTC.

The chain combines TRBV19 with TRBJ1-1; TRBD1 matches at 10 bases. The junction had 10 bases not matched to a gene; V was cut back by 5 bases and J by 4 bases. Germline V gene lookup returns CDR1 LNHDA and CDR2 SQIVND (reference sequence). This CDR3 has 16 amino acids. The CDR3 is CASSPRSGTGATEAFF. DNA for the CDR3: TGTGCCAGTAGTCCCAGGTCGGGGACAGGGGCCACTGAAGCTTTCTTT.

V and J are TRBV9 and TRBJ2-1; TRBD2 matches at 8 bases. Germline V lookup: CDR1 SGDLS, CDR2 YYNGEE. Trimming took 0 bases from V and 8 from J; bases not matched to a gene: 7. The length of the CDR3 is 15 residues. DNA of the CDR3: TGTGCCAGCAGCGTAGGTTCAAGCGGGAGAGATGAGCAGTTCTTC. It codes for CASSVGSSGRDEQFF.

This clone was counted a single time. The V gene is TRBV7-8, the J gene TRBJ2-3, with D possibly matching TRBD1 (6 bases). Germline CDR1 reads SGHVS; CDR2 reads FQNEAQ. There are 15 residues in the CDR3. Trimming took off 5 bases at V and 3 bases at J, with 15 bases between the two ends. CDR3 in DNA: TGTGCCAGCAGCCGGACCTGGCAGGGGACAGATACGCAGTATTTT. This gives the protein CASSRTWQGTDTQYF.

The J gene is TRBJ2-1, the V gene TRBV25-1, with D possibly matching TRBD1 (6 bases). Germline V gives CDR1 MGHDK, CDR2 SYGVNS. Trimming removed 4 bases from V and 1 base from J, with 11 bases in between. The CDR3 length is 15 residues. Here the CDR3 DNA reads TGTGCCAGCAGTGCTGGCAGGGGTTCCTACAATGAGCAGTTCTTC. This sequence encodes CASSAGRGSYNEQFF.

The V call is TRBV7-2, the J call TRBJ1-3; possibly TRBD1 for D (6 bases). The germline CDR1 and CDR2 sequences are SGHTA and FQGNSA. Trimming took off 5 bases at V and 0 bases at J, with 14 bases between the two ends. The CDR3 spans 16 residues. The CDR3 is CASSPRGGGSGNTIYF. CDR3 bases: TGTGCCAGCAGCCCAAGGGGGGGAGGCTCTGGAAACACCATATATTTT.

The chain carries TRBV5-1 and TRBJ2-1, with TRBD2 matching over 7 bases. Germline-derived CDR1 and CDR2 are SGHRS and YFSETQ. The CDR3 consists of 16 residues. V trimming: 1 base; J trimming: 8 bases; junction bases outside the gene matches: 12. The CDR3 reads CASSLNRDYVSYEQFF. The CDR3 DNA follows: TGCGCCAGCAGCTTGAACCGGGACTATGTATCCTATGAGCAGTTCTTC.

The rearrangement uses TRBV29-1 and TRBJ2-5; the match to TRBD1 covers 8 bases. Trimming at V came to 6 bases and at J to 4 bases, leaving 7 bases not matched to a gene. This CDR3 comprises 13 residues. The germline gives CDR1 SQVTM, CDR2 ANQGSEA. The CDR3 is CSVELDRGETQYF. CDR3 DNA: TGCAGCGTAGAACTCGACAGGGGAGAGACCCAGTACTTC.

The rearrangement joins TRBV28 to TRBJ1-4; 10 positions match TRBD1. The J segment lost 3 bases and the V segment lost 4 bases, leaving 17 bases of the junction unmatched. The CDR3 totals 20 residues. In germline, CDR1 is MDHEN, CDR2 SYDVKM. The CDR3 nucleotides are TGTGCCAGCAGTTCCTCCTTAGCCCGAGGGACAGGGGTGGCTAATGAAAAACTGTTTTTT. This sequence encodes CASSSSLARGTGVANEKLFF. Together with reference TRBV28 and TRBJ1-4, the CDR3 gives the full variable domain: DVKVTQSSRYLVKRTGEKVFLECVQDMDHENMFWYRQDPGLGLRLIYFSYDVKMKEKGDIPEGYSVSREKKERFSLILESASTNQTSMYLCASSSSLARGTGVANEKLFFGSGTQLSVL.

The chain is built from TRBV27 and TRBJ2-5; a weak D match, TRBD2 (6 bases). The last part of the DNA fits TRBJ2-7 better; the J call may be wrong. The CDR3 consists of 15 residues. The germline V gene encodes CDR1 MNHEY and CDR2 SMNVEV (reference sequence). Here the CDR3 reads CASSPRGEKPYEQYF. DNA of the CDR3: TGTGCCAGCAGTCCCCGCGGGGAGAAACCTTACGAGCAGTACTTC.

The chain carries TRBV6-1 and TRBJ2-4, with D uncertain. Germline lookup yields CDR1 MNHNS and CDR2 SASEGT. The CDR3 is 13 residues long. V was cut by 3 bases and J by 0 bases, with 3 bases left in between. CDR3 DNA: TGTGCCAGCAGTGACGTAGCCAAAAACATTCAGTACTTC. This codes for CASSDVAKNIQYF.

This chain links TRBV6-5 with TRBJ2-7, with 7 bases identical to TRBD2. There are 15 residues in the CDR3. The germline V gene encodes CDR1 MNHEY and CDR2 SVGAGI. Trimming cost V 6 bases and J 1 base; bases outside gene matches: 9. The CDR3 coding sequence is TGTGCCAGCAGCCCCCGGCTAGCGGTATCCTACGAGCAGTACTTC. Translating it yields CASSPRLAVSYEQYF.

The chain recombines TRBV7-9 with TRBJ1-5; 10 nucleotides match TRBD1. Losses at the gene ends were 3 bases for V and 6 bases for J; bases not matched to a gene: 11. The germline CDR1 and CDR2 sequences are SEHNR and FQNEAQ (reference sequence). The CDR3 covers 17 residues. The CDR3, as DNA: TGTGCCAGCAGCTTGAGACAGGGGGCGAGCGGGACTCAGCCCCAGCATTTT. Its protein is CASSLRQGASGTQPQHF.

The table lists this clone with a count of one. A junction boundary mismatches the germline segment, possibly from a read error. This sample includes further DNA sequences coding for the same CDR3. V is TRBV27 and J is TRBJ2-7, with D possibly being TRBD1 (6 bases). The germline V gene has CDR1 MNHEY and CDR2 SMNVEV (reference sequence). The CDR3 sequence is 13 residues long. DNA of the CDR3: TGCGCCAGCAGTTTAGGAACAGGGTACGAGCAGTACTTC. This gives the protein CASSLGTGYEQYF.